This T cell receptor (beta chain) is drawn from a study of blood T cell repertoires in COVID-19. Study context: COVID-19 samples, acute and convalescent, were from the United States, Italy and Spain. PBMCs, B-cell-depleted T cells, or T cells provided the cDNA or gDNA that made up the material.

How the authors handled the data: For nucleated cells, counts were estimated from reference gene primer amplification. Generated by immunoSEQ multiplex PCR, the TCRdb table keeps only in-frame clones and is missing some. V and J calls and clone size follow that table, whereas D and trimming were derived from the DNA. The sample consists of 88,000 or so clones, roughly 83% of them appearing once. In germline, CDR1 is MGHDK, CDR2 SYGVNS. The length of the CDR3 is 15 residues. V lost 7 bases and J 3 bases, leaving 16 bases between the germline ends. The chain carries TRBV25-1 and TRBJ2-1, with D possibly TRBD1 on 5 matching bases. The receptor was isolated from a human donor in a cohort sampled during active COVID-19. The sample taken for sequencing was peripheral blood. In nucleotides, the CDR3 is TGTGCCAGCACCTCACCAGGGCAGATCTACAATGAGCAGTTCTTC. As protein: CASTSPGQIYNEQFF.